This T cell receptor (beta chain) originates from a study of graft-versus-host responses after intestinal transplantation (dated by TCRdb to the early 2020s). Looking at the study overall: Multivisceral, liver-intestinal, or isolated intestinal transplants were received by the recipients. Donor T cell macrochimerism was defined as a peak of at least 4% donor T cells among recipient peripheral blood mononuclear cells. The cohort enrolled 20 to 25 intestinal transplant recipients including one retransplant, and 3 patients lacking pretransplant specimens were excluded. After intestinal transplantation, graft-versus-host and host-versus-graft alloreactive T cell clones in the graft, circulation and bone marrow were tracked using bulk TCR-beta CDR3 sequencing. Instead of going to the commercial service, samples from a few later patients were sequenced in-house on an Illumina MiSeq and processed with MiXCR. Every recipient was given anti-thymocyte globulin induction, then maintenance tacrolimus and steroids for roughly 3 years. Alloreactive clones were identified by sequencing pre-transplant mixed lymphocyte reaction products and comparing these products with unstimulated pre-transplant donor and recipient T cells.

After removal of 6 bases from V and 6 bases from J, the junction retains 4 bases not matched to a gene. The germline V gene specifies SNHLY as CDR1 and FYNNEI as CDR2. The CDR3, cysteine through phenylalanine, is 13 amino acids long. Of the read, only the CDR3 DNA is kept; its 39 bases are in frame from base 1. Library preparation was by the immunoSEQ multiplex PCR assay. For most patients, genomic DNA was isolated using the Qiagen DNeasy Blood and Tissue Kit and was shipped frozen to Adaptive Biotechnologies for TCR sequencing. For most patients, genomic DNA was subjected to high-throughput TCR-beta CDR3 sequencing by Adaptive Biotechnologies. The paper's data handling went like this. TCR sequencing data were retrieved from Adaptive's ImmunoSEQ software for around 19 patients, whereas three other patients were processed with MiXCR and VDJtools. To correct CD4 versus CD8 sorting errors, sequences present in both subsets at a frequency ratio below 5:1 were removed. Because the origin of CDR3 nucleotide sequences shared between donor and recipient could not be assigned, those sequences were removed. At least 2-fold expansion over unstimulated cells and a minimum CFSE-low frequency of 0.002% (template counts) or 0.001% (read counts) were required for clones to be classified as alloreactive. Mappable clones were those detected in sequenced pre-transplant spleen, lymph node, or MLR CFSE-low populations of the donor or recipient. Cumulative frequency of alloreactive clones was calculated as a percentage of all sequences weighted by copy number. Held by TCRdb, this immuneACCESS table contains in-frame sequences only and omits some clones. Under half of the omission traces to an unresolved V gene where checked; the cause of the rest is unknown. That table gives V, J and clone size, and the DNA gave D and trimming. In this sample the table shows over 75,000 clones, less than 95% of which occur a single time. The ten top clones hold about 0.07% of the sample.

About this clone: Its antigen is not yet known. One base away there is no much larger clone; base qualities are not given.

The intended sense of this specimen's time point label: cells obtained before transplantation from donor or recipient. CD3+CD4+ and CD3+CD8+ populations were FACS-sorted from unstimulated pre-transplant donor and recipient cells taken from spleen or lymph nodes. Study-level results and caveats: The relatively low number and heterogeneity of intestinal transplant patients limited the conclusions. Early after transplant, declines in HvG clones were associated with peak levels of circulating GvH clones. Patients with donor T cell macrochimerism had high GvH to HvG T cell clonal ratios in their allografts. GvH clones turned up in recipient bone marrow, with some appearing earlier in ileal mucosa or blood, a pattern consistent with an intestinal mucosal origin.

Recombination joined TRBV2 with TRBJ2-1, and TRBD1 aligns with 8 junction nucleotides. The clonotype comes from a human donor who was the organ donor for an intestinal transplant. This material consisted of unstimulated CD8+ T cells sorted from spleen or lymph node cells, taken before transplant. The DNA sequence is given as TGTGCCAGCAGGACAGGGGTGGGCAATGAGCAGTTCTTC. Translation gives CASRTGVGNEQFF. When the CDR3 is completed using the reference TRBV2 and TRBJ2-1 genes on either side, the full variable domain is EPEVTQTPSHQVTQMGQEVILRCVPISNHLYFYWYRQILGQKVEFLVSFYNNEISEKSEIFDDQFSVERPDGSNFTLKIRSTKLEDSAMYFCASRTGVGNEQFFGPGTRLTVL.